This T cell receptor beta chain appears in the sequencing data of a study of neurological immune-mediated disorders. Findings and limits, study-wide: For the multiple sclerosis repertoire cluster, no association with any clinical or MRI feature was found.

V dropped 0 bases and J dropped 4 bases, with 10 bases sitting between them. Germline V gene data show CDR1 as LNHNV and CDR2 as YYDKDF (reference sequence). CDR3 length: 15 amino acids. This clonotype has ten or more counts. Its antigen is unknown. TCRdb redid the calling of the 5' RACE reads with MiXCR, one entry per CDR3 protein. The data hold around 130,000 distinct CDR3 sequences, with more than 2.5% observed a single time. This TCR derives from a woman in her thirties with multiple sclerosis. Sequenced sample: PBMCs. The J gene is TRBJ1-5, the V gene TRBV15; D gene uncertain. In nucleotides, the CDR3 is TGTGCCACCAGCAGAGATTGGCGTGAGAATCAGCCCCAGCATTTT. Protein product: CATSRDWRENQPQHF. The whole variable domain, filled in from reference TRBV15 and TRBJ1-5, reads DAMVIQNPRYQVTQFGKPVTLSCSQTLNHNVMYWYQQKSSQAPKLLFHYYDKDFNNEADTPDNFQSRRPNTSFCFLDIRSPGLGDTAMYLCATSRDWRENQPQHFGDGTRLSIL.